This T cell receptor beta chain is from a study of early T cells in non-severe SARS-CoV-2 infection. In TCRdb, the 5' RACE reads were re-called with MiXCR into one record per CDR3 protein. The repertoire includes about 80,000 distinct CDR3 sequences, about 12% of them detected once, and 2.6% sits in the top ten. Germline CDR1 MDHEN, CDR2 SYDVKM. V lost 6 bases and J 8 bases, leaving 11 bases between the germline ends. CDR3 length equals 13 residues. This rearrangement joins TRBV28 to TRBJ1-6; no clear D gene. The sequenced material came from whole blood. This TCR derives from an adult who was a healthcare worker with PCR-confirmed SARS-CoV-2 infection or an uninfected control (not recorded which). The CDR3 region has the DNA TGTGCCAGCAGAGGCCCGCGTTATTCACCCCTCCACTTT. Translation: CASRGPRYSPLHF.